These 7 T cell receptor beta chains originate from one sample sequenced in a study of CD8+ T cells in alopecia areata. Peripheral blood and lesional scalp punch biopsies came from alopecia areata patients. RNA extraction and reverse transcription yielded cDNA as sequencing template. The assay was immunoSEQ multiplex PCR, and TCRdb's table has in-frame clones only and misses some. The data show thousands of clones, about 60% seen once. Sequencing used skin. These receptors were collected from a human donor with alopecia areata.

This clone was seen just once. The chain links TRBV6-5 to TRBJ2-2; D is uncertain. Germline V gene sequence: CDR1 MNHEY, CDR2 SVGAGI. The CDR3 is 15 residues long. V lost 2 bases and J 4 bases, leaving 11 bases between the germline ends. The CDR3 spells CASSYEWPSTGELFF. The CDR3 nucleotides read TGTGCCAGCAGTTACGAATGGCCTAGCACCGGGGAGCTGTTTTTT.

The table lists this clone with a few counts. The chain recombines TRBV27 with TRBJ1-1; D is ambiguous. Germline values: CDR1 MNHEY, CDR2 SMNVEV (reference sequence). Trimming removed 4 bases at V and 2 bases at J, with 17 bases between. The CDR3 loop spans 16 amino acids. CDR3 amino acids: CASSSLGAAINTEAFF. The CDR3, as DNA: TGTGCCAGCAGTTCTCTGGGCGCAGCAATAAACACTGAAGCTTTCTTT.

The chain employs TRBV19 and TRBJ2-7, with 9 bases identical to TRBD1. This CDR3 has 15 residues. J lost 0 bases, V lost 5 bases, and 5 bases had no gene match. CDR1 LNHDA and CDR2 SQIVND come from the germline V gene (reference sequence). The CDR3 nucleotides are TGTGCCAGTAGTCCACGGACAGGGGCCTCCTACGAGCAGTACTTC. This translates into CASSPRTGASYEQYF.

This clone is labeled large. The chain uses TRBV19 and TRBJ1-2; D gene uncertain. Per the germline V gene, CDR1 is LNHDA and CDR2 is SQIVND (reference sequence). The CDR3 has 12 amino acids. The V gene lost 10 bases and the J gene lost 0 bases, with 9 bases spanning the gap. The CDR3 loop is CATRGANYGYTF. CDR3 nucleotide sequence: TGTGCCACCAGAGGAGCTAACTATGGCTACACCTTC.

The CDR3 here is CASSSSRIDPLYF. The CDR3 nucleotides are TGTGCCAGCAGCTCCTCTAGGATCGATCCTTTGTACTTC. The chain combines TRBV7-9 with TRBJ2-7; D unresolved. The germline gives CDR1 SEHNR, CDR2 FQNEAQ (reference sequence). The CDR3 has 13 amino acids. Trimming removed 4 bases at V and 12 bases at J, with 19 bases between.

This clone was seen a handful of times. The chain is built from TRBV30 and TRBJ2-7; 11 bases line up with TRBD2. Germline V gene data show CDR1 as GTSNPN and CDR2 as SVGIG (reference sequence). Unmatched junction bases numbered 4, after V lost 0 bases and J lost 6 bases. CDR3 length: 14 amino acids. The CDR3 spells CAWSVLAGVGEQYF. CDR3 nucleotide sequence: TGTGCCTGGAGTGTACTAGCGGGAGTTGGCGAGCAGTACTTC.

This clone was observed a handful of times. The DNA of the CDR3 is TGCGCCAGCAGCTTGGGACAGATGAACACTGAAGCTTTCTTT. Its protein is CASSLGQMNTEAFF. This chain joins TRBV5-1 and TRBJ1-1; tentatively, D is TRBD1 (5 bases). The CDR3 is 14 residues long. CDR1 is SGHRS and CDR2 is YFSETQ in the germline V gene. The V gene lost 0 bases and the J gene lost 0 bases, with 6 bases spanning the gap.